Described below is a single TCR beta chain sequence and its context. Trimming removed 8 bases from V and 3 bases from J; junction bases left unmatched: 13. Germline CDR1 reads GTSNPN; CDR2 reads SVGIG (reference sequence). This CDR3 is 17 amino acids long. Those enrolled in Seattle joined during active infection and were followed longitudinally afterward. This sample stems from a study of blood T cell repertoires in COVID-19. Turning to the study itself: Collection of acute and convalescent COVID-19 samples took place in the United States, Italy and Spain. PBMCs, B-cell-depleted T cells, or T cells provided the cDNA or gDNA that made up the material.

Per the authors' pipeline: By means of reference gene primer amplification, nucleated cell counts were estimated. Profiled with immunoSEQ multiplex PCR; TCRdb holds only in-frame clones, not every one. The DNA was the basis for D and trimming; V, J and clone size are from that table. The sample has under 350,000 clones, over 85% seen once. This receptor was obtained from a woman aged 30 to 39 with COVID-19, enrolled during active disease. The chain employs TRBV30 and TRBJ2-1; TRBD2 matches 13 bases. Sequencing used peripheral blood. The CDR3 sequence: CAGTGLAGRGRYNEQFF. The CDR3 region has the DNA TGTGCCGGGACGGGACTAGCGGGGAGAGGTCGCTACAATGAGCAGTTCTTC.